This T cell receptor (beta chain) stems from a study of shared clonotypes between healthy human individuals. CDR3 length: 14 residues. V was trimmed by 2 bases and J by 8 bases, leaving 14 bases between them. Germline CDR1 SGHRS, CDR2 YFSETQ. Several immunoSEQ plates held equal portions of the genomic DNA taken from each subset. Repertoires were generated with immunoSEQ multiplex PCR, while TCRdb's copy carries only in-frame clones and drops some. This table holds approximately 1.5 million clones, less than 99% found once. Splitting of CD4+ cells produced CD45RA+ naive and CD45RA-negative memory subsets.

This chain uses TRBV5-1 with TRBJ2-4; TRBD1 or TRBD2 may be the D gene (5 bases each). This TCR was recovered from a man in his thirties or forties in good health. Sequenced sample: naive CD4+ T cells sorted from blood. As to subset: CD45RA+ positively selected. The CDR3 loop is CASSFRERRDIQYF. The CDR3 nucleotides read TGCGCCAGCAGCTTCAGGGAGAGGCGAGACATTCAGTACTTC.